The present T cell receptor beta chain was sequenced within a study of CD8 T cells in ankylosing spondylitis. TCRdb passed the 5' RACE reads through MiXCR, listing each CDR3 protein once. The table includes around 230,000 distinct CDR3 sequences, over 7% detected once. This clonotype came up many times. What it binds is not known. Study-wide points: Matched ankylosing spondylitis synovial fluid reportedly showed significant enrichment of disease-linked clones.

The CDR3 spans 15 residues. With 6 bases clipped from V and 7 bases from J, the junction kept 11 bases outside the gene matches. Per the germline V gene, CDR1 is MNHEY and CDR2 is SMNVEV (reference sequence). Sequences were obtained from blood, either unsorted or a sorted T cell fraction (not recorded which). The clonotype originates from a female donor with ankylosing spondylitis or in good health (not recorded which). The J gene is TRBJ2-2, the V gene TRBV27; 7 bases agree with TRBD1. The CDR3 coding sequence is TGTGCCAGCAGCCAACAGGGGAATGGAGACGGGGAGCTGTTTTTT. Translating gives CASSQQGNGDGELFF.